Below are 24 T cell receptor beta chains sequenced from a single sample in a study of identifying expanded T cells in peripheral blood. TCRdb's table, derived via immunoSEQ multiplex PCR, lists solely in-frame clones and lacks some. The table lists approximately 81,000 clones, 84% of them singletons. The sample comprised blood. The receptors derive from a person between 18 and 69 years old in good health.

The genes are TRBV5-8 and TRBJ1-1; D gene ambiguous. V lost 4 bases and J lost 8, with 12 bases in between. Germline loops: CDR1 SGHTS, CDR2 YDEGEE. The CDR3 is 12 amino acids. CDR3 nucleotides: TGTGCCAGCAGCCTTAGCCTTGGGGAAGCTTTCTTT. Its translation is CASSLSLGEAFF.

Here the CDR3 DNA reads TGTGCCAGCGGCGGGGTAGCGGGAGTAGTAGATACGCAGTATTTT. Its protein product is CASGGVAGVVDTQYF. The V and J genes are TRBV7-2 and TRBJ2-3; 9 bases fit TRBD2. Germline V gene sequence: CDR1 SGHTA, CDR2 FQGNSA. The J segment lost 5 bases and the V segment lost 8 bases, leaving 11 bases of the junction unmatched. There are 15 residues in the CDR3.

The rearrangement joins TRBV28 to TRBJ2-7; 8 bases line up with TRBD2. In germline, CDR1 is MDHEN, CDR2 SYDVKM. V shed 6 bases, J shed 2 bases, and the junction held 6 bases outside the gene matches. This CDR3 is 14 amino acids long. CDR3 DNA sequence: TGTGCCAGCAGCAAGACTAGCGTCCCCTACGAGCAGTACTTC. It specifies CASSKTSVPYEQYF. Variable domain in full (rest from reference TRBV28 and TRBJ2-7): DVKVTQSSRYLVKRTGEKVFLECVQDMDHENMFWYRQDPGLGLRLIYFSYDVKMKEKGDIPEGYSVSREKKERFSLILESASTNQTSMYLCASSKTSVPYEQYFGPGTRLTVT.

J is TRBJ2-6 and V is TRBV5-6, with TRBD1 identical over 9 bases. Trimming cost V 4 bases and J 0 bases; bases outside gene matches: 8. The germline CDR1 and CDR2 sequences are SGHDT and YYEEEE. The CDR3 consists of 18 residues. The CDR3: CASSPWTGERSGANVLTF. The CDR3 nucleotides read TGTGCCAGCAGCCCATGGACAGGGGAGCGCTCTGGGGCCAACGTCCTGACTTTC.

CDR3 protein: CASSLPPTGGGNTEAFF. The DNA for the CDR3 is TGTGCCAGCAGCTTACCTCCGACAGGGGGGGGGAACACTGAAGCTTTCTTT. The V call is TRBV7-9, the J call TRBJ1-1; 9 bases align to TRBD1. Unmatched junction bases numbered 8, after V lost 2 bases and J lost 1 base. This CDR3 is built from 17 residues. Germline CDR1 and CDR2: SEHNR and FQNEAQ (reference sequence).

CDR3 in amino acids: CASSETGVIGELFF. CDR3 coding DNA: TGTGCCAGCAGCGAAACGGGAGTTATCGGGGAGCTGTTTTTT. The chain is built from TRBV9 and TRBJ2-2; maybe TRBD2 (6 bases). CDR1 SGDLS and CDR2 YYNGEE come from the germline V gene. The CDR3 extends over 14 amino acids. V dropped 3 bases and J dropped 7 bases, with 13 bases sitting between them.

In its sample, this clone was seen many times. CDR3 sequence (DNA): TGTGCCAGCAGCCGATCGTGGGGCTACACCTTC. This translates into CASSRSWGYTF. J is TRBJ1-2 and V is TRBV28; D unresolved. The germline gives CDR1 MDHEN, CDR2 SYDVKM. This CDR3 comprises 11 residues. V was cut by 6 bases and J by 8 bases, with 10 bases left in between.

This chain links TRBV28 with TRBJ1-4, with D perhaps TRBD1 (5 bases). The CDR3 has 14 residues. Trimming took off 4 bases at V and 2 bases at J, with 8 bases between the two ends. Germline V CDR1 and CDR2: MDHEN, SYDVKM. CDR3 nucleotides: TGTGCCAGCAGTTCGGGGACTACTAATGAAAAACTGTTTTTT. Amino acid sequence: CASSSGTTNEKLFF.

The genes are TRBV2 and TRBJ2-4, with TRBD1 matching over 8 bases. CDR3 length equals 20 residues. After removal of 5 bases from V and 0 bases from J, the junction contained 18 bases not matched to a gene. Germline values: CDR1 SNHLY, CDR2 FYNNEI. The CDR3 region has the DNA TGTGCCAGCAGTCAGGAACCGGGACAGGCGCTCCTCCTAGCCAAAAACATTCAGTACTTC. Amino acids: CASSQEPGQALLLAKNIQYF.

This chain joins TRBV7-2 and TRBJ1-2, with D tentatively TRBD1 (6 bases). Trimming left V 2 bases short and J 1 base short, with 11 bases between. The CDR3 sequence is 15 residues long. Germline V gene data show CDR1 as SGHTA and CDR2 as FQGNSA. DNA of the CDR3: TGTGCCAGCAGCTTAACACAGGGAATTAACTATGGCTACACCTTC. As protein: CASSLTQGINYGYTF.

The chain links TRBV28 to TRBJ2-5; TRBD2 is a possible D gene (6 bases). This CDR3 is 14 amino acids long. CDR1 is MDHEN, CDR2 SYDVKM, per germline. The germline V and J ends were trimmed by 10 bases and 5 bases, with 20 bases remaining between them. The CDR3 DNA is TGTGCCACCTTAAGAGGAGGGGTTCAGGAGACCCAGTACTTC. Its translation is CATLRGGVQETQYF.

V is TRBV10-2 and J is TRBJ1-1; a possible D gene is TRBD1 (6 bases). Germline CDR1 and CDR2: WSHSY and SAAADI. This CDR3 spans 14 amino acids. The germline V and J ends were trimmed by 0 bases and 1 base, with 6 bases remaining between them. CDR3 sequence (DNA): TGCGCCAGCAGTGAGTCAGGGGGGAACACTGAAGCTTTCTTT. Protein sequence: CASSESGGNTEAFF.

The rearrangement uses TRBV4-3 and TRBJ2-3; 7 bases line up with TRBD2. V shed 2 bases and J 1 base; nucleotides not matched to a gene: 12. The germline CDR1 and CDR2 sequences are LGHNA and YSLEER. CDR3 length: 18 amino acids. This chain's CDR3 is CASSQQPPGLDRTDTQYF. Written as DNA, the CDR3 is TGCGCCAGCAGCCAACAGCCTCCCGGACTAGATCGCACAGATACGCAGTATTTT.

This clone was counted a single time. CDR3 DNA sequence: TGCGCCAGCAGCTTGGGTTTGGGGGAGACCGATGGCTACACCTTC. Translation: CASSLGLGETDGYTF. The chain is built from TRBV5-1 and TRBJ1-2; D is perhaps TRBD1 (5 bases). Germline V gene sequence: CDR1 SGHRS, CDR2 YFSETQ. There are 15 residues in the CDR3. V was trimmed by 0 bases and J by 6 bases, leaving 15 bases between them.

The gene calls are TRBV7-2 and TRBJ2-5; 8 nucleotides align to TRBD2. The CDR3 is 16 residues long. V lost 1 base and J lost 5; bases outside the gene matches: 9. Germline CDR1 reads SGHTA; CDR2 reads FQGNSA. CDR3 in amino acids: CASSLGTSGGGETQYF. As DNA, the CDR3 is TGTGCCAGCAGCTTAGGCACTAGCGGTGGAGGGGAGACCCAGTACTTC.

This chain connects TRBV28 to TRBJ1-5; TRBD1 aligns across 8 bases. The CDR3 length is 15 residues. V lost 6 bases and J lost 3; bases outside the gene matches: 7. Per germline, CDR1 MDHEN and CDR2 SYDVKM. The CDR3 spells CASRLGTGPNQPQHF. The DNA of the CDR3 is TGTGCCAGCAGACTAGGGACAGGACCCAATCAGCCCCAGCATTTT.

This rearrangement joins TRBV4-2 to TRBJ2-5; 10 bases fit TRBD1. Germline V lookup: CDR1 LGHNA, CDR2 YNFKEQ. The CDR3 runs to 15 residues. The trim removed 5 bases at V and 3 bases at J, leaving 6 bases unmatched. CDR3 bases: TGTGCCAGCAGCTTAACCGGGACAGGGGAAGAGACCCAGTACTTC. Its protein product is CASSLTGTGEETQYF.

The CDR3 DNA sequence: TGTGCCAGCAGTTATTCCCAGACCAACCCGGAGAGGCATTTT. Amino acids: CASSYSQTNPERHF. V gene TRBV6-5 combines with J gene TRBJ1-5; D not certain. In germline, CDR1 is MNHEY, CDR2 SVGAGI. V was cut by 3 bases and J by 15 bases, with 21 bases left in between. CDR3 length: 14 amino acids.

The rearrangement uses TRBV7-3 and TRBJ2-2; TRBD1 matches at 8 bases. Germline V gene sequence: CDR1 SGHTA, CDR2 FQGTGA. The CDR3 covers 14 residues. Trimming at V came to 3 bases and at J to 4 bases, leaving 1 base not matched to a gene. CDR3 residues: CASSLDRATGELFF. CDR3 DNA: TGTGCCAGCAGCTTGGACAGGGCCACCGGGGAGCTGTTTTTT.

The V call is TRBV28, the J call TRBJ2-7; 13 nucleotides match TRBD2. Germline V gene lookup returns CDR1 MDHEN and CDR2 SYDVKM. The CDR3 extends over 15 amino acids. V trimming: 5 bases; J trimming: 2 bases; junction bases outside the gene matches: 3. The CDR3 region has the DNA TGTGCCAGCAGTGTGGGACTAGCGGGACCCTACGAGCAGTACTTC. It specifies CASSVGLAGPYEQYF.

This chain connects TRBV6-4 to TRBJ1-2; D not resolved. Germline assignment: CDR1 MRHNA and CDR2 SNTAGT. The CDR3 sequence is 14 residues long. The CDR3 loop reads CPSDPIPPGRRYTF. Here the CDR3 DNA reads TGTCCTTCGGACCCAATCCCCCCGGGTCGCCGGTACACCTTC.

The CDR3 DNA is TGTGCCAGCAGCTTGAGGGACAGGGCGGGGAACACTGAAGCTTTCTTT. Translation: CASSLRDRAGNTEAFF. The chain employs TRBV5-8 and TRBJ1-1, with 9 bases aligning to TRBD1. There are 16 residues in the CDR3. Trimming took 1 base from V and 1 from J; bases not matched to a gene: 5. The V gene's germline CDR1 is SGHTS and CDR2 YDEGEE.

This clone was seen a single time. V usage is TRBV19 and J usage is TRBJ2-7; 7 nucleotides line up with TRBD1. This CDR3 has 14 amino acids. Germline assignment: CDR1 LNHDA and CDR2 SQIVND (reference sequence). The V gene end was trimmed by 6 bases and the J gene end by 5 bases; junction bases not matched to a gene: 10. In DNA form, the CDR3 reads TGTGCCAGTAGCCTAAGGCGGCAGGGGGACGAGCAGTACTTC. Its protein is CASSLRRQGDEQYF.

CDR3 region: CASSPLTGTAVESQYF. In DNA, the CDR3 is TGTGCCAGCAGCCCTTTAACCGGGACTGCCGTCGAATCCCAGTACTTC. V and J are TRBV7-8 and TRBJ2-5, with a possible D match to TRBD2 (6 bases). In germline, CDR1 is SGHVS, CDR2 FQNEAQ. The ends were cut back, 5 bases at V and 9 bases at J, with 25 bases in the middle. CDR3 length equals 16 residues.